This record looks at one T cell receptor beta chain sequence and its context. These data are taken from a study of shared clonotypes between healthy human individuals. Assay used: immunoSEQ multiplex PCR; TCRdb lists only in-frame clones, some missing. The data hold over 950,000 clones, with about 72% observed a single time. The CDR3 sequence is 15 residues long. Deletions cut 0 bases from V and 7 bases from J, with 13 bases between. The germline CDR1 and CDR2 sequences are MNHNY and SVGAGI (reference sequence). This clonotype originated in a man younger than 35 in good health. Some clones in this sample may be carry-over from other donors' samples. The source material was memory CD4+ T cells from PBMCs. Subset denoted: CD45RA-negative fraction. The V and J genes are TRBV6-6 and TRBJ2-1; D is perhaps TRBD1 or TRBD2 (5 bases each). CDR3 region: CASSYSAGTNNEQFF. The CDR3, as DNA: TGTGCCAGCAGTTACTCCGCCGGGACCAATAATGAGCAGTTCTTC.